This entry lists 11 T cell receptor beta chains sequenced from one sample in a study of shared clonotypes between healthy human individuals. Sequenced by immunoSEQ multiplex PCR; TCRdb stores in-frame clones only, minus some. Seen here are 300,000 to 400,000 clones, 73% observed once, and the top ten hold under 11%. The sample consisted of memory CD4+ T cells sorted from blood. Subset: CD45RA-negative fraction. The source is a man younger than 40 in good health.

This clone was seen a few times. The V call is TRBV5-5, the J call TRBJ2-1; tentatively, D is TRBD2 (5 bases). The V and J ends lost 0 bases and 6 bases respectively, with 13 bases between them. The germline CDR1 and CDR2 sequences are SGHKS and YYEKEE (reference sequence). CDR3 length equals 15 residues. The CDR3 DNA reads TGTGCCAGCAGCTTGGAGGCGGGCACCGGCAATGAGCAGTTCTTC. It specifies CASSLEAGTGNEQFF.

This chain joins TRBV28 and TRBJ1-4; 7 nucleotides match TRBD1. Trimming removed 1 base from V and 4 bases from J; junction bases left unmatched: 9. Looked up from germline, CDR1 is MDHEN and CDR2 is SYDVKM. This CDR3 is built from 17 residues. Written as DNA, the CDR3 is TGTGCCAGCAGTTTATCGGGACAGCTATTCGGTAATGAAAAACTGTTTTTT. This encodes CASSLSGQLFGNEKLFF.

The J gene is TRBJ2-1, the V gene TRBV7-3, with 10 bases lining up with TRBD2. V shed 3 bases, J shed 13 bases, and the junction held 6 bases outside the gene matches. Germline CDR1 SGHTA, CDR2 FQGTGA. There are 13 residues in the CDR3. The CDR3 protein is CASSLFGTSVQFF. The CDR3 DNA reads as TGTGCCAGCAGCTTGTTCGGGACTAGCGTACAGTTCTTC.

V usage is TRBV7-2 and J usage is TRBJ1-2; weak D call: TRBD1 (6 bases). The CDR3 has 12 residues. The V gene lost 5 bases and the J gene lost 7 bases, with 11 bases spanning the gap. Germline-derived CDR1 and CDR2 are SGHTA and FQGNSA. The CDR3: CASSPTGSGYTF. DNA of the CDR3: TGTGCCAGCAGCCCAACAGGGTCTGGCTACACCTTC. Full variable domain (rest looked up from reference TRBV7-2 and TRBJ1-2): GAGVSQSPSNKVTEKGKDVELRCDPISGHTALYWYRQSLGQGLEFLIYFQGNSAPDKSGLPSDRFSAERTGGSVSTLTIQRTQQEDSAVYLCASSPTGSGYTFGSGTRLTVV.

This clone was seen a few times. The CDR3 nucleotides read TGTGCCAGTAGTGTACAGGTAGGGTACACTGAAGCTTTCTTT. Amino acid sequence: CASSVQVGYTEAFF. The chain employs TRBV19 and TRBJ1-1, with TRBD1 as a possible D gene (5 bases). V lost 5 bases and J 3 bases, leaving 13 bases between the germline ends. Germline-derived CDR1 and CDR2 are LNHDA and SQIVND (reference sequence). The CDR3 extends over 14 amino acids.

The chain carries TRBV28 and TRBJ2-5, with 14 bases fitting TRBD2. The CDR3 length is 19 residues. The germline CDR1 and CDR2 sequences are MDHEN and SYDVKM. The V gene end was trimmed by 6 bases and the J gene end by 2 bases; junction bases not matched to a gene: 14. CDR3 protein: CASSPGLAGGRNLQETQYF. The CDR3 DNA reads as TGTGCCAGCAGCCCCGGACTAGCGGGAGGAAGAAACCTTCAAGAGACCCAGTACTTC.

This chain connects TRBV29-1 to TRBJ2-5; D gene ambiguous. The ends were cut back, 3 bases at V and 2 bases at J, with 7 bases in the middle. The CDR3 runs 12 residues. Germline CDR1 SQVTM, CDR2 ANQGSEA. This chain's CDR3 is CSVDVQQETQYF. CDR3 DNA sequence: TGCAGCGTTGATGTACAGCAAGAGACCCAGTACTTC.

This clone was found once. J is TRBJ2-5 and V is TRBV25-1; the D is unclear. Trimming took off 6 bases at V and 5 bases at J, with 7 bases between the two ends. Per the germline V gene, CDR1 is MGHDK and CDR2 is SYGVNS. CDR3 length: 11 amino acids. DNA of the CDR3: TGTGCCAGCAGGATGTGGGAGACCCAGTACTTC. Translation: CASRMWETQYF.

This clone was counted once. This rearrangement joins TRBV11-2 to TRBJ2-7; D perhaps matches TRBD1 (5 bases). In germline, CDR1 is SGHAT, CDR2 FQNNGV. CDR3 length: 13 residues. Trimming removed 0 bases at V and 3 bases at J, with 6 bases between. The CDR3 protein is CASSLDRDYEQYF. The CDR3 coding sequence is TGTGCCAGCAGCTTAGACAGGGACTACGAGCAGTACTTC.

The chain joins TRBV5-1 to TRBJ2-2; D not resolved. The CDR3 loop spans 15 amino acids. In germline, CDR1 is SGHRS, CDR2 YFSETQ. Deletions cut 0 bases from V and 4 bases from J, with 10 bases between. CDR3 in DNA: TGCGCCAGCAGCTTGGACACGCCAAGCACCGGGGAGCTGTTTTTT. Encoded protein: CASSLDTPSTGELFF.

This clone was detected only a few times. J is TRBJ1-4 and V is TRBV25-1; 9 bases map to TRBD1. The CDR3 runs 14 residues. The V segment lost 8 bases and the J segment 4 bases; nucleotides outside the gene matches: 5. Looked up from germline, CDR1 is MGHDK and CDR2 is SYGVNS. CDR3 protein: CASPGTGINEKLFF. In DNA, the CDR3 is TGTGCCAGCCCTGGGACAGGGATTAATGAAAAACTGTTTTTT.